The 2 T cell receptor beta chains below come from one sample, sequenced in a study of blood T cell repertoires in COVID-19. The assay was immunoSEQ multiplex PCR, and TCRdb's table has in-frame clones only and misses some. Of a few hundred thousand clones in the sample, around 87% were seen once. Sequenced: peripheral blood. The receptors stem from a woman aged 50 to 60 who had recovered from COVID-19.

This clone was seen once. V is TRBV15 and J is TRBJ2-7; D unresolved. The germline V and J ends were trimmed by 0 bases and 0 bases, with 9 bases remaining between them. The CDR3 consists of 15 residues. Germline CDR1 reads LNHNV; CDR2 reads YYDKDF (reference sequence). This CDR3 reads CATSRDKRSSYEQYF. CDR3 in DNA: TGTGCCACCAGCAGAGATAAGAGGAGCTCCTACGAGCAGTACTTC. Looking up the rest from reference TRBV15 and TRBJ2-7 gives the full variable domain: DAMVIQNPRYQVTQFGKPVTLSCSQTLNHNVMYWYQQKSSQAPKLLFHYYDKDFNNEADTPDNFQSRRPNTSFCFLDIRSPGLGDTAMYLCATSRDKRSSYEQYFGPGTRLTVT.

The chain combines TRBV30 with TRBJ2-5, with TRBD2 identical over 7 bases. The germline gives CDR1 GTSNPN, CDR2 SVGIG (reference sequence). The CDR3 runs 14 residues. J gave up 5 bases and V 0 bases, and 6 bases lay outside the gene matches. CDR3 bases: TGTGCCTGGAGTGTAGGCGGGAGCGGGGAGACCCAGTACTTC. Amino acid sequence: CAWSVGGSGETQYF.